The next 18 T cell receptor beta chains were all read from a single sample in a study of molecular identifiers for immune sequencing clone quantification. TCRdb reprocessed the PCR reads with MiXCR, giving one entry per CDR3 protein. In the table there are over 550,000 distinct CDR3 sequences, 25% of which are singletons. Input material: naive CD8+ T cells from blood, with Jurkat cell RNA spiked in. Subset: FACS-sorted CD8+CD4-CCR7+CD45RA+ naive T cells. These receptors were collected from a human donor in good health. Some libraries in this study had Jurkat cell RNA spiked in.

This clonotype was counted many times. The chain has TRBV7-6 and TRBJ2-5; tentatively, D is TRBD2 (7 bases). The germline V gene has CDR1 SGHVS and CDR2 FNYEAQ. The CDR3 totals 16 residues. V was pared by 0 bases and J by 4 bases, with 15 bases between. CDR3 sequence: CASSLAVFGGRETQYF. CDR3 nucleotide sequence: TGTGCCAGCAGCTTAGCCGTCTTCGGGGGGCGAGAGACCCAGTACTTC.

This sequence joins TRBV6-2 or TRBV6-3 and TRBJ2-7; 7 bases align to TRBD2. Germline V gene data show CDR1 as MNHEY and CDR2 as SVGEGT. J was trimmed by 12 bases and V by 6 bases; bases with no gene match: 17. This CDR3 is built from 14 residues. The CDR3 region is CASSLSRGGNGWYF. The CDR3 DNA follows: TGTGCCAGCAGCCTGTCAAGGGGAGGGAATGGCTGGTACTTC.

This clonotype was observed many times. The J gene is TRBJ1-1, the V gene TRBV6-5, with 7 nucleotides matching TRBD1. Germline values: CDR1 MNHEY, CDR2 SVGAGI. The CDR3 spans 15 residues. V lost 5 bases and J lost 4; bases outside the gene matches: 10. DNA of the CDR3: TGTGCCAGCAGTCCCGGGCAGGGGGGCATCACTGAAGCTTTCTTT. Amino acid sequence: CASSPGQGGITEAFF.

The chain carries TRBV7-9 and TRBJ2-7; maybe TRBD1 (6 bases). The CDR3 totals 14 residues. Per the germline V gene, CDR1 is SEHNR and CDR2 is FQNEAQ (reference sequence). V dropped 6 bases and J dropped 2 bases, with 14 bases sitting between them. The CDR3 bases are TGTGCCAGCAGACAATCGACAGGTCCCTACGAGCAGTACTTC. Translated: CASRQSTGPYEQYF.

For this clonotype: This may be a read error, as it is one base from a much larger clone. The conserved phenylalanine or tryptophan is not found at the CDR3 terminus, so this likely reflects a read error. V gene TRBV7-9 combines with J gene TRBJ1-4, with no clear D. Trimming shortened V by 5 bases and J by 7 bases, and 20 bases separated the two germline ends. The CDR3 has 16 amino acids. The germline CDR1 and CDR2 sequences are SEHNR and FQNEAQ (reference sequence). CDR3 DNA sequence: TGTGCCAGCAGCCGAGTAGGGCTGCCGGGTGGTGAAAAACTGTTTCTT. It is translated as CASSRVGLPGGEKLFL.

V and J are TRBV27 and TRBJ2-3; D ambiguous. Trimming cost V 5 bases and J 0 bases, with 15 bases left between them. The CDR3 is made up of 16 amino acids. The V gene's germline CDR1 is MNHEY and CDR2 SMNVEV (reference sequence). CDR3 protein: CASSPYWITSTDTQYF. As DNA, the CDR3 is TGTGCCAGCAGTCCTTACTGGATAACTAGCACAGATACGCAGTATTTT.

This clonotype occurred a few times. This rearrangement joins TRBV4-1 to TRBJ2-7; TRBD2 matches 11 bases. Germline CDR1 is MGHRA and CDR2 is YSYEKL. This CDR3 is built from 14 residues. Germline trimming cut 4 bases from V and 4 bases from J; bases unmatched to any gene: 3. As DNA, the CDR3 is TGCGCCAGCAGCCCAGCTAGCGGGGGGTACGAGCAGTACTTC. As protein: CASSPASGGYEQYF.

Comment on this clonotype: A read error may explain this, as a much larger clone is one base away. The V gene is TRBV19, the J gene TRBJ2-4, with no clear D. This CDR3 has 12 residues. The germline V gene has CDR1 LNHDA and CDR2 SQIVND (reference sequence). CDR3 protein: CSSKADKNIQYF. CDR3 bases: TGTTCCAGTAAGGCGGACAAAAACATTCAGTACTTC.

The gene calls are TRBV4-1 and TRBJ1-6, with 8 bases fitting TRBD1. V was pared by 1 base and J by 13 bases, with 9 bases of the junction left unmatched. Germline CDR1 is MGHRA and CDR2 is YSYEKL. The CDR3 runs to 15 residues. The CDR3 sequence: CASSQAGQATGPLHF. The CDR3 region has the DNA TGCGCCAGCAGCCAAGCGGGACAGGCAACGGGGCCCCTCCACTTT.

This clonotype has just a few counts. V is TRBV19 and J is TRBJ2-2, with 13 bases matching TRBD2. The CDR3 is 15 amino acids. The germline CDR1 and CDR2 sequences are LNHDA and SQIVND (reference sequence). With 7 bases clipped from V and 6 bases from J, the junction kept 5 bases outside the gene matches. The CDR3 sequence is CASMGTSGRAGELFF. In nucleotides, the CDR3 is TGTGCCAGTATGGGTACTAGCGGGAGGGCCGGGGAGCTGTTTTTT. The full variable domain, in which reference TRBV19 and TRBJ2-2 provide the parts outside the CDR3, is DGGITQSPKYLFRKEGQNVTLSCEQNLNHDAMYWYRQDPGQGLRLIYYSQIVNDFQKGDIAEGYSVSREKKESFPLTVTSAQKNPTAFYLCASMGTSGRAGELFFGEGSRLTVL.

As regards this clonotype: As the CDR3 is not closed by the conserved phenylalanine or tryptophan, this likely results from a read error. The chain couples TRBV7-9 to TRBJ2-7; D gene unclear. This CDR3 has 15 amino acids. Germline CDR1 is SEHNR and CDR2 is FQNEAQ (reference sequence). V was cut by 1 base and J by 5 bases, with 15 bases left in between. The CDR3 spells CASSLVPPGGDEQYS. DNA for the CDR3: TGTGCCAGCAGCTTAGTCCCTCCGGGCGGCGACGAGCAGTACTCC.

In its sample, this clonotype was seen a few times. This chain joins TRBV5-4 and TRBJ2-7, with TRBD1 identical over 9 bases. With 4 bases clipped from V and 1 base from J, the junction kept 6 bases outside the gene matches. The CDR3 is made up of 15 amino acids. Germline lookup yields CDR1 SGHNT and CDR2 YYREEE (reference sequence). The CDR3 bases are TGTGCCAGCAGCGCGGGACAGGGCTTGTCCTACGAGCAGTACTTC. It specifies CASSAGQGLSYEQYF.

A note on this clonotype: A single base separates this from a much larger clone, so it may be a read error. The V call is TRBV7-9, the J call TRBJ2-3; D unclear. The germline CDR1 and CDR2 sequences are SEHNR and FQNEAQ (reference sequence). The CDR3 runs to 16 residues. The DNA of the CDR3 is TGTGCCAGCAGCTTAGAAGGTACAGACTTCCCAGATACGCAGTGTTTT. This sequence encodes CASSLEGTDFPDTQCF.

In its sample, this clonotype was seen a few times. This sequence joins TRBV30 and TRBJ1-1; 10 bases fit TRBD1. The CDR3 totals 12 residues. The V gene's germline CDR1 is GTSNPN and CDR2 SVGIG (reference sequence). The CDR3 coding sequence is TGTGTGGGGGGACAGGGGATGACTGAAGCTTTCTTT. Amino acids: CVGGQGMTEAFF. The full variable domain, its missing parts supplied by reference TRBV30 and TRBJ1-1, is SQTIHQWPATLVQPVGSPLSLECTVEGTSNPNLYWYRQAAGRGLQLLFYSVGIGQISSEVPQNLSASRPQDRQFILSSKKLLLSDSGFYLCVGGQGMTEAFFGQGTRLTVV.

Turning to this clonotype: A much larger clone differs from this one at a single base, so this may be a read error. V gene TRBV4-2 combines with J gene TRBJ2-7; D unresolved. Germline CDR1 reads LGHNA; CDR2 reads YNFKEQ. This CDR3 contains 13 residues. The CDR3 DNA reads TGTGCCTGCAGCCAAGATAGTAATGCCGAGCAGTACTTC. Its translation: CACSQDSNAEQYF.

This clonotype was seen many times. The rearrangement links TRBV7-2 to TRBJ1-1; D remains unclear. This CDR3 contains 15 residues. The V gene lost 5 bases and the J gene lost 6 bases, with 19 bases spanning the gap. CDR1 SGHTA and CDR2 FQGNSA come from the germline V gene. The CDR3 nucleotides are TGTGCCAGCAGCCGGGTTAGCTATCGGGAAGCTGAAGCTTTCTTT. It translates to CASSRVSYREAEAFF.

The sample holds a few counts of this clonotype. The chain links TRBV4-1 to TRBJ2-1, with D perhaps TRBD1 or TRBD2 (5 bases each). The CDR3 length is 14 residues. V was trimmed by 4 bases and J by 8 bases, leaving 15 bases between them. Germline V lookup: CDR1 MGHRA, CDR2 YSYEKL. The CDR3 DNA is TGCGCCAGCAGCCGAGGGACCTCTGGGCATGAGCAGTTCTTC. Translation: CASSRGTSGHEQFF.

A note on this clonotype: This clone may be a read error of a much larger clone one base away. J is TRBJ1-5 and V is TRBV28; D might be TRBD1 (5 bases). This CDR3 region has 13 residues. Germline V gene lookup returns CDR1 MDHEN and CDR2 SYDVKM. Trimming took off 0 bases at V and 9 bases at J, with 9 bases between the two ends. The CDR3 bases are TGTGCCAGCAGTTTATGGGGGGGGGGGCCCCAGCATTTT. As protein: CASSLWGGGPQHF.